These T cell receptor beta chains were read from a single sample in a study of OX40 agonist ivuxolimab in advanced cancers. Measured with immunoSEQ multiplex PCR; TCRdb has only the in-frame clones, and not every one. The sample consists of 60,000 to 75,000 clones, 91% of them appearing once. The sequencing here drew on CD4+ or CD8+ T cells sorted from blood, taken in a trial of the OX40 agonist ivuxolimab. The receptors stem from an adult with an advanced solid tumor such as melanoma, head and neck, liver or kidney cancer. CDR3s include the opening cysteine and the closing phenylalanine or tryptophan. The D gene is left open where the match is weak.

J	D	V	DNA	CDR3
TRBJ2-1	TRBD2	TRBV9	TGTGCCAGCGAAAGGGAGGGCCATGGCGATGAGCAGTTCTTC	CASEREGHGDEQFF
TRBJ2-7	TRBD2	TRBV7-2	TGTGCCAGCAGCCTGGGACTAGCGGGACCCACTCGATACGAGCAGTACTTC	CASSLGLAGPTRYEQYF
TRBJ1-5	NA	TRBV6-5	TGTGCCAGCAGAGGGGGAATGAATCAGCCCCAGCATTTT	CASRGGMNQPQHF
TRBJ2-1	TRBD2	TRBV7-6	TGTGCCAGCAGCTTAGAATTCCAGCGGGAGGGCGGGCGGTACAATGAGCAGTTCTTC	CASSLEFQREGGRYNEQFF
TRBJ2-7	TRBD2	TRBV11-2	TGTGCCAGCAGCTTCGCTAGCGGGAGCTCCTACGAGCAGTACTTC	CASSFASGSSYEQYF
TRBJ2-1	TRBD2	TRBV25-1	TGTGCCAGCAAGGTAGGAGCGGGAGATAATGAGCAGTTCTTC	CASKVGAGDNEQFF
TRBJ2-7	NA	TRBV5-1	TGCGCCAGCAGCTTGCCAGACAGTTCCTACGAGCAGTACTTC	CASSLPDSSYEQYF
TRBJ2-1	TRBD2	TRBV15	TGTGCCACCAGGACGGCGGGAGCTTACAATGAGCAGTTCTTC	CATRTAGAYNEQFF
TRBJ2-1	NA	TRBV11-3	TGTGCCAGCACCCCTCAGGGGTTCTCCTACAATGAGCAGTTCTTC	CASTPQGFSYNEQFF
TRBJ2-1	TRBD2	TRBV27	TGTGCCAGCAGTGAACAACAAACCGGGACTAGCGGGAATGATGAGCAGTTCTTC	CASSEQQTGTSGNDEQFF
TRBJ1-2	NA	TRBV11-3	TGTGCCAGCAGCTTGGGTACTAACTATGGCTACACCTTC	CASSLGTNYGYTF
TRBJ1-1	TRBD1	TRBV27	TGTGCCAGCAGTCTCACAGGGACAGTCGGTCCGAACACTGAAGCTTTCTTT	CASSLTGTVGPNTEAFF
TRBJ2-7	TRBD1	TRBV2	TGTGCCAGCAGAGGGACAGAGCGGGAGCAGTACTTC	CASRGTEREQYF
TRBJ1-5	NA	TRBV28	TGTGCCAGCAGTTTTCCTGGGAACAATCAGCCCCAGCATTTT	CASSFPGNNQPQHF